This TCR beta chain appears in the sequencing data of a study of blood T cell repertoires in COVID-19. Study background: Acute and convalescent COVID-19 samples came from the United States, Italy and Spain. PBMCs, B-cell-depleted T cells, or T cells were the source of the cDNA or gDNA that made up the material.

Original processing notes: It was from reference gene primer amplification that nucleated cell counts were estimated. Produced via immunoSEQ multiplex PCR; TCRdb's table is partial and in-frame only. D and trimming were read from the DNA, whereas the V and J calls and clone size are those reported in that table. The data show about 56,000 clones, with about 89% seen just once and 20% held by the top ten. The germline V gene encodes CDR1 SGHTA and CDR2 FQGNSA. V shed 4 bases and J 3 bases; nucleotides not matched to a gene: 5. The CDR3 runs to 15 residues. What was sequenced was peripheral blood. The receptor comes from a human donor in a cohort sampled during active COVID-19. The chain has TRBV7-2 and TRBJ2-1; 8 nucleotides match TRBD1. This CDR3 reads CASSSQGASYNEQFF. Here the CDR3 DNA reads TGTGCCAGCAGCTCTCAGGGGGCTAGCTACAATGAGCAGTTCTTC.